The next 27 T cell receptor beta chains were all read from a single sample in a study of early T cells in non-severe SARS-CoV-2 infection. TCRdb ran MiXCR on the 5' RACE reads and lists one entry per CDR3 protein. This table has 85,000 to 95,000 distinct CDR3 sequences, roughly 14% appearing once. The sample comprised whole blood. The receptors shown here come from an adult who was a healthcare worker with PCR-confirmed SARS-CoV-2 infection or an uninfected control (not recorded which).

V gene TRBV3-1 combines with J gene TRBJ1-1; D not resolved. With 1 base removed from V and 3 bases from J, the gap between germline ends came to 3 bases. The CDR3 sequence is 12 residues long. Germline lookup yields CDR1 LGHDT and CDR2 YNNKEL (reference sequence). This CDR3 is CASSQVDTEAFF. In DNA, the CDR3 is TGTGCCAGCAGCCAAGTAGACACTGAAGCTTTCTTT.

The chain employs TRBV19 and TRBJ2-3; 8 bases are shared with TRBD2. CDR1 LNHDA and CDR2 SQIVND come from the germline V gene (reference sequence). V lost 9 bases and J lost 4; bases outside the gene matches: 12. The CDR3 spans 15 residues. The CDR3 nucleotides are TGTGCCAGCGACACCGGGACTAGTAAATCAGATACGCAGTATTTT. The encoded protein is CASDTGTSKSDTQYF.

The chain employs TRBV18 and TRBJ2-5, with 8 positions matching TRBD1. V lost 4 bases to trimming and J lost 2 bases; unmatched junction nucleotides: 3. Germline V gives CDR1 KGHSH, CDR2 LQKENI. This CDR3 has 14 residues. The CDR3 here is CASSRGTGQETQYF. CDR3 nucleotide sequence: TGTGCCAGCTCACGAGGGACAGGACAAGAGACCCAGTACTTC.

This clonotype has ten or more counts. The chain couples TRBV19 to TRBJ2-5; 13 bases align to TRBD2. V shed 7 bases and J 1 base; nucleotides not matched to a gene: 3. Per germline, CDR1 LNHDA and CDR2 SQIVND (reference sequence). CDR3 length: 15 amino acids. CDR3 nucleotide sequence: TGTGCCAGTACGACTAGCGGGGGGCCCCAAGAGACCCAGTACTTC. This sequence encodes CASTTSGGPQETQYF. The variable domain in full, completed from reference TRBV19 and TRBJ2-5, reads DGGITQSPKYLFRKEGQNVTLSCEQNLNHDAMYWYRQDPGQGLRLIYYSQIVNDFQKGDIAEGYSVSREKKESFPLTVTSAQKNPTAFYLCASTTSGGPQETQYFGPGTRLLVL.

This clonotype showed up just a few times. V and J are TRBV7-9 and TRBJ2-5, with no clear D. V lost 7 bases and J 0 bases, leaving 18 bases between the germline ends. This CDR3 region has 16 residues. CDR1 is SEHNR and CDR2 is FQNEAQ in the germline V gene (reference sequence). CDR3: CASNPLGQLYQETQYF. CDR3 DNA sequence: TGTGCCAGCAACCCTCTCGGGCAGCTATACCAAGAGACCCAGTACTTC.

This clonotype showed up just a few times. The V gene is TRBV7-2, the J gene TRBJ1-5; TRBD1 is a possible D gene (6 bases). Trimming cost V 4 bases and J 4 bases, with 20 bases left between them. The germline V gene encodes CDR1 SGHTA and CDR2 FQGNSA. The CDR3 contains 17 residues. CDR3 sequence reads: CASSYPRGTGGNQPQHF. The CDR3 DNA is TGTGCCAGCAGCTACCCCAGGGGAACTGGAGGGAATCAGCCCCAGCATTTT.

V usage is TRBV5-1 and J usage is TRBJ2-3; 11 nucleotides align to TRBD2. CDR3 length equals 17 residues. V shed 1 base and J 0 bases; nucleotides not matched to a gene: 4. Germline assignment: CDR1 SGHRS and CDR2 YFSETQ. In DNA form, the CDR3 reads TGCGCCAGCAGCTTGACTAGCGGGGGTGCTAGCACAGATACGCAGTATTTT. It yields the protein CASSLTSGGASTDTQYF.

The J gene is TRBJ2-2, the V gene TRBV19, with D possibly matching TRBD2 (6 bases). Germline CDR1 reads LNHDA; CDR2 reads SQIVND (reference sequence). CDR3 length: 15 residues. The ends were cut back, 4 bases at V and 6 bases at J, with 15 bases in the middle. The CDR3 nucleotides are TGTGCCAGTAGTACCTACGGACTAAGAGCCGGGGAGCTGTTTTTT. Protein: CASSTYGLRAGELFF.

The chain couples TRBV6-1 to TRBJ2-3; the match to TRBD2 covers 8 bases. V gave up 6 bases and J gave up 7 bases; unmatched junction bases: 9. CDR1 MNHNS and CDR2 SASEGT come from the germline V gene. There are 14 residues in the CDR3. CDR3 sequence reads: CASRLGLAMNTQYF. The CDR3 nucleotides are TGTGCCAGCAGGCTCGGACTAGCAATGAATACGCAGTATTTT.

This clonotype has a count of ten or more. The rearrangement joins TRBV6-6 to TRBJ1-1; the D is unclear. Germline V gene data show CDR1 as MNHNY and CDR2 as SVGAGI (reference sequence). V was shortened by 0 bases and J by 7 bases, with 3 bases between the two germline ends. This CDR3 comprises 11 residues. The CDR3: CASSYSGEAFF. CDR3 coding DNA: TGTGCCAGCAGTTACTCCGGTGAAGCTTTCTTT.

This sequence joins TRBV24-1 and TRBJ2-5; D gene unclear. V was pared by 0 bases and J by 0 bases, with 7 bases between. The CDR3 covers 15 residues. The V gene's germline CDR1 is KGHDR and CDR2 SFDVKD. This chain's CDR3 is CATSDLQSDQETQYF. The CDR3 bases are TGTGCCACCAGTGATTTGCAGTCAGACCAAGAGACCCAGTACTTC.

The gene calls are TRBV24-1 and TRBJ1-2; a weak D match, TRBD1 (6 bases). Germline assignment: CDR1 KGHDR and CDR2 SFDVKD. This CDR3 has 12 residues. Trimming removed 5 bases from V and 7 bases from J, with 10 bases in between. The CDR3 loop reads CATSAGAGGYTF. CDR3 coding DNA: TGTGCCACCAGTGCGGGGGCGGGTGGCTACACCTTC.

This clonotype was counted ten times or more. The V call is TRBV10-3, the J call TRBJ2-2, with 10 positions matching TRBD1. This CDR3 spans 16 amino acids. Germline values: CDR1 ENHRY, CDR2 SYGVKD. V shed 5 bases and J 4 bases; nucleotides not matched to a gene: 7. This chain's CDR3 is CAISSGQGISTGELFF. The CDR3 DNA reads as TGTGCCATCAGTTCGGGACAGGGGATAAGCACCGGGGAGCTGTTTTTT.

This clonotype was recorded at least ten times. V is TRBV9 and J is TRBJ1-2, with no clear D. This CDR3 is built from 13 residues. The germline CDR1 and CDR2 sequences are SGDLS and YYNGEE. Trimming left V 5 bases short and J 3 bases short, with 11 bases between. This CDR3 reads CASRPEGDYGYTF. The DNA for the CDR3 is TGTGCCAGCAGGCCGGAGGGTGACTATGGCTACACCTTC.

The chain couples TRBV6-1 to TRBJ2-7, with D perhaps TRBD2 (6 bases). V was cut by 1 base and J by 3 bases, with 13 bases left in between. This CDR3 is 15 amino acids long. Per germline, CDR1 MNHNS and CDR2 SASEGT. The chain's CDR3 is CASSEGYGGSYEQYV. The DNA of the CDR3 is TGTGCCAGCAGTGAAGGGTACGGGGGTAGCTACGAGCAGTACGTC.

This clonotype was detected many times. The chain combines TRBV10-3 with TRBJ2-7; 7 bases align to TRBD1. Germline CDR1 reads ENHRY; CDR2 reads SYGVKD. There are 14 residues in the CDR3. Losses at the gene ends were 6 bases for V and 2 bases for J; bases not matched to a gene: 7. CDR3 loop: CAISRQGTAYEQYV. CDR3 DNA sequence: TGTGCCATCAGCCGACAGGGAACGGCCTACGAGCAGTACGTC.

This clonotype was seen at least ten times. This chain joins TRBV21-1 and TRBJ1-3. TRBV21-1 is tagged as a pseudogene. The CDR3 totals 15 residues. CDR3: CASSKEGLGGNTIYF. In nucleotides, the CDR3 is TGTGCCAGCAGCAAAGAGGGATTAGGAGGAAACACCATATATTTT.

V and J are TRBV9 and TRBJ1-1, with D unclear. This CDR3 comprises 15 residues. The germline V gene encodes CDR1 SGDLS and CDR2 YYNGEE. V was cut by 0 bases and J by 3 bases, with 12 bases left in between. This CDR3 reads CASSVVAGYDTEAFF. In DNA form, the CDR3 reads TGTGCCAGCAGCGTAGTGGCTGGTTACGACACTGAAGCTTTCTTT.

This clonotype was counted between two and nine times. The V gene is TRBV20-1, the J gene TRBJ2-2; D is uncertain. V gave up 2 bases and J gave up 6 bases, with 7 bases separating them. CDR3 length: 12 amino acids. CDR1 is DFQATT, CDR2 SNEGSKA, per germline (reference sequence). The CDR3 bases are TGCAGTGCTAGAAGTTCGGCCGGGGAGCTGTTTTTT. It encodes CSARSSAGELFF.

V and J are TRBV7-2 and TRBJ2-1; the match to TRBD2 covers 10 bases. The ends lost 0 bases at V and 12 bases at J; junction bases unmatched: 2. The CDR3 has 13 amino acids. CDR1 and CDR2 (germline): SGHTA, FQGNSA. The CDR3 nucleotides read TGTGCCAGCAGCTTAGCAGCGGGGGGGCCGCAGTTCTTC. Translated: CASSLAAGGPQFF. The full variable domain, in which reference TRBV7-2 and TRBJ2-1 provide the parts outside the CDR3, is GAGVSQSPSNKVTEKGKDVELRCDPISGHTALYWYRQSLGQGLEFLIYFQGNSAPDKSGLPSDRFSAERTGGSVSTLTIQRTQQEDSAVYLCASSLAAGGPQFFGPGTRLTVL.

The chain links TRBV24-1 to TRBJ2-1; the D gene is possibly TRBD1 (5 bases). The CDR3 has 16 amino acids. Trimming pared 5 bases from V and 0 bases from J, leaving 13 bases between. CDR1 is KGHDR, CDR2 SFDVKD, per germline. Here the CDR3 DNA reads TGTGCCACCAGTGGTCTAAGGGGTAGCTCCTACAATGAGCAGTTCTTC. It is translated as CATSGLRGSSYNEQFF.

Written as DNA, the CDR3 is TGTGCCAGCAGGGGACAGAACTCTGGAAACACCATATATTTT. Its translation is CASRGQNSGNTIYF. The gene calls are TRBV2 and TRBJ1-3; 7 bases agree with TRBD1. The V and J ends lost 6 bases and 0 bases, in that order; junction bases with no gene match: 2. The germline V gene encodes CDR1 SNHLY and CDR2 FYNNEI. The CDR3 consists of 14 residues.

This clonotype turned up a few times. This chain connects TRBV3-1 to TRBJ1-3; no clear D. The CDR3 totals 17 residues. Germline CDR1 and CDR2: LGHDT and YNNKEL (reference sequence). Trimming removed 0 bases at V and 0 bases at J, with 12 bases between. The CDR3 is CASSQDLGGTSGNTIYF. CDR3 DNA: TGTGCCAGCAGCCAAGATTTAGGCGGAACCTCTGGAAACACCATATATTTT.

The table lists this clonotype with a few counts. The chain has TRBV5-4 and TRBJ1-3, with 7 positions matching TRBD1. CDR1 and CDR2 from the germline V gene are SGHNT and YYREEE (reference sequence). Trimming took 5 bases from V and 0 from J; bases not matched to a gene: 8. CDR3 size: 16 residues. Written as DNA, the CDR3 is TGTGCCAGCAGTCGACAGGGTACAAGCTCTGGAAACACCATATATTTT. Its translation: CASSRQGTSSGNTIYF.

The chain recombines TRBV11-1 with TRBJ1-1; 9 bases fit TRBD1. The CDR3 has 13 residues. Germline V gene lookup returns CDR1 SGHAT and CDR2 FQDESV (reference sequence). The J segment lost 6 bases and the V segment lost 5 bases, leaving 4 bases of the junction unmatched. CDR3 residues: CASSRDRESEAFF. The CDR3 DNA sequence: TGTGCCAGCAGCCGGGACAGGGAATCTGAAGCTTTCTTT.

This clonotype was observed a few times. V usage is TRBV4-1 and J usage is TRBJ2-3; D perhaps matches TRBD2 (6 bases). The CDR3 covers 16 residues. Germline-derived CDR1 and CDR2 are MGHRA and YSYEKL. The V end lost 1 base, the J end lost 3 bases, and 14 bases lay between the germline ends. CDR3 sequence reads: CASSQVTAGTTDTQYF. In DNA, the CDR3 is TGCGCCAGCAGCCAAGTTACGGCAGGGACTACAGATACGCAGTATTTT.

This clonotype was counted at least ten times. J is TRBJ2-3 and V is TRBV2, with 7 bases matching TRBD2. CDR1 is SNHLY and CDR2 is FYNNEI in the germline V gene. The V segment lost 2 bases and the J segment 7 bases; nucleotides outside the gene matches: 21. The CDR3 contains 19 residues. The CDR3 protein is CASSEIGVSGDPVYHTQYF. Written as DNA, the CDR3 is TGTGCCAGCAGTGAAATAGGTGTAAGCGGGGACCCCGTATACCATACGCAGTATTTT.